A single sample is the source of the 28 T cell receptor beta chains below, sequenced in a study of tumor-infiltrating lymphocytes in primary liver carcinoma (dated by TCRdb to the late 2010s). Data came from an Illumina HiSeq 2500. Starting from 500 to 600 ng total RNA, TCRbeta-specific cDNA was produced by reverse transcription with a constant-region primer and ProtoScript II reverse transcriptase. Construction of the TCRbeta libraries relied on three nested rounds of multiplex PCR, following a slightly modified ARM-PCR procedure. The first two PCR rounds used multiplex TRBV1-TRBV30 forward primers with a Cbeta reverse primer, each for about 11 cycles. TCRdb applied fastp at Q25 and MiXCR to the public reads, then kept only in-frame beta chains. Each CDR3 protein gets just one entry, which takes the most common genes and DNA from the rows behind it. This sample gives approximately 320,000 distinct CDR3 sequences in total; approximately 54% of them show up just once. Jointly, the top ten make up 15% to 20% of the sample.

TRIzol reagent was used to extract blood RNA from unsorted whole blood, while the DNeasy Blood & Tissue kit provided the germline DNA. The sample comprised peripheral blood. The receptors were sampled from a woman in her twenties or thirties with primary liver carcinoma and hepatitis B virus infection.

V gene TRBV28 combines with J gene TRBJ2-3, with 8 bases aligning to TRBD1. The germline V gene has CDR1 MDHEN and CDR2 SYDVKM. CDR3 size: 15 residues. Germline trimming cut 6 bases from V and 1 base from J; bases unmatched to any gene: 6. CDR3 coding DNA: TGTGCCAGCAGCCGACAGGGGCTTGGCACAGATACGCAGTATTTT. This codes for CASSRQGLGTDTQYF.

Remarks on this clonotype: This may be a read error: a much more frequent sequence differs by one nucleotide. The chain combines TRBV4-3 with TRBJ2-3; the D call may be TRBD1 or TRBD2 (5 bases each). Germline CDR1 and CDR2: LGHNA and YSLEER. Deletions cut 1 base from V and 4 bases from J, with 15 bases between. This CDR3 is 16 amino acids long. The CDR3 DNA is TGCGCCAGCAGCCAAGGGGTGGCCTGGGGACCAGATACGCAGTATTTT. Its protein product is CASSQGVAWGPDTQYF.

A few counts support this clonotype. CDR3 in amino acids: CATTWDSRKDTQYF. CDR3 nucleotide sequence: TGCGCCACCACCTGGGACAGCCGGAAAGATACGCAGTATTTT. The chain couples TRBV10-2 to TRBJ2-3; 7 bases fit TRBD1. CDR3 length: 14 residues. V dropped 10 bases and J dropped 5; count of bases not matched to a gene: 12. Germline V gene sequence: CDR1 WSHSY, CDR2 SAAADI.

On this clonotype itself: The germline gene is not matched at one end of the junction; a read error may be the cause. J is TRBJ1-5 and V is TRBV12-3 or TRBV12-4; TRBD1 aligns across 9 bases. The CDR3 is 17 residues long. As DNA, the CDR3 is TGTGCCAGCAGCGGATACACCAGGGACAGGGACAATCAGCCCCATCATTTT. Amino acids: CASSGYTRDRDNQPHHF.

V is TRBV7-2 and J is TRBJ1-1; a weak D match, TRBD1 (5 bases). Germline CDR1 and CDR2: SGHTA and FQGNSA. Trimming removed 2 bases at V and 1 base at J, with 11 bases between. This CDR3 has 15 residues. CDR3 residues: CASSLLGTGNTEAFF. As DNA, the CDR3 is TGTGCCAGCAGCTTATTGGGAACAGGGAACACTGAAGCTTTCTTT.

The chain has TRBV12-3 or TRBV12-4 and TRBJ1-4; TRBD1 matches 9 bases. Germline trimming cut 7 bases from V and 8 bases from J; bases unmatched to any gene: 8. The CDR3 is 14 residues long. Here the CDR3 DNA reads TGTGCCAGCACCTCGACAGGGGGAAGAGAAAAACTGTTTTTT. Its translation is CASTSTGGREKLFF.

This clonotype was seen once. At one boundary the junction diverges from the germline segment, which might be a read error. The J gene is TRBJ2-1, the V gene TRBV11-2, with D tentatively TRBD2 (6 bases). The CDR3 contains 17 residues. The V gene's germline CDR1 is SGHAT and CDR2 FQNNGV. DNA of the CDR3: TGTGCCAACAGCTTTTCCGTTGCGGGATGGGGGTCAGATGAGCAGTTCTTC. It is translated as CANSFSVAGWGSDEQFF.

The CDR3 protein is CASNPRGLSNEKLFF. The CDR3 DNA reads TGTGCCAGCAATCCGAGGGGTTTATCTAATGAAAAACTGTTTTTT. V gene TRBV6-6 combines with J gene TRBJ1-4, with TRBD1 as a possible D gene (5 bases). The CDR3 spans 15 residues. The germline V gene has CDR1 MNHNY and CDR2 SVGAGI (reference sequence). The V gene lost 7 bases and the J gene lost 3 bases, with 15 bases spanning the gap.

This clonotype has at least ten counts. The V call is TRBV6-2 or TRBV6-3, the J call TRBJ2-7; TRBD1 matches 7 bases. The germline V gene has CDR1 MNHEY and CDR2 SVGEGT. The CDR3 contains 15 residues. With V trimmed by 6 bases and J by 0 bases, 8 bases remained unmatched. The CDR3 spells CASRRDSASSYEQYF. In nucleotides, the CDR3 is TGTGCCAGCAGAAGGGACAGCGCGAGCTCCTACGAGCAGTACTTC.

Comments on this clonotype: A clone one base away is much larger, so this may be a read error. This sequence joins TRBV4-1 and TRBJ2-3; 7 bases line up with TRBD1. The CDR3 sequence is 14 residues long. The germline V gene encodes CDR1 MGHRA and CDR2 YSYEKL. This CDR3 reads CTSSPTGVADTQYF. The DNA of the CDR3 is TGCACCAGCAGCCCTACAGGGGTCGCAGATACGCAGTATTTT.

This clonotype was seen at least ten times. Written as DNA, the CDR3 is TGTGCCAGCACCCTGGACAGGGGGCTGGTATCGGGCCTCCACTTT. Translated, it gives CASTLDRGLVSGLHF. The chain recombines TRBV6-5 with TRBJ1-6; 11 nucleotides line up with TRBD1. The CDR3 contains 15 residues. Germline lookup yields CDR1 MNHEY and CDR2 SVGAGI. V lost 7 bases to trimming and J lost 15 bases; unmatched junction nucleotides: 14.

This clonotype was observed a handful of times. V usage is TRBV29-1 and J usage is TRBJ1-1, with unresolved D. The CDR3 consists of 11 residues. Germline CDR1 and CDR2: SQVTM and ANQGSEA. The ends were cut back, 5 bases at V and 1 base at J, with 5 bases in the middle. CDR3 sequence (DNA): TGCAGCGTTAACAGGAACACTGAAGCTTTCTTT. This sequence encodes CSVNRNTEAFF.

This chain joins TRBV4-2 and TRBJ1-1, with D perhaps TRBD1 (5 bases). The CDR3 runs to 14 residues. The germline CDR1 and CDR2 sequences are LGHNA and YNFKEQ. V lost 5 bases, J lost 5 bases, and 15 bases lay in between. CDR3 protein: CASSIRGGETEAFF. CDR3 bases: TGTGCCAGCAGCATACGGGGAGGGGAAACTGAAGCTTTCTTT.

This clonotype was counted between two and nine times. This may arise from a read error, as a much more abundant clone is one base away. The chain joins TRBV6-6 to TRBJ1-5; D is unclear. Germline-derived CDR1 and CDR2 are MNHNY and SVGAGI (reference sequence). The V end lost 5 bases, the J end lost 6 bases, and 17 bases lay between the germline ends. The CDR3 spans 15 residues. The CDR3 DNA sequence: TGTGCCAGCAGTCCCCCCCAAGGTGGCAGTCAGCCCCAGCATTTT. This sequence encodes CASSPPQGGSQPQHF.

The count of this clonotype is one. A junction end diverges from the germline sequence, so it may reflect a read error. The chain uses TRBV12-3 or TRBV12-4 and TRBJ2-7; 7 bases are a match to TRBD1. There are 13 residues in the CDR3. The CDR3 DNA is TGTGCCAGCCAAGGGGGCGTGAGTTACGATCAGTACTTC. It yields the protein CASQGGVSYDQYF.

This clonotype showed up many times. This chain uses TRBV4-1 with TRBJ2-1, with 12 bases aligning to TRBD2. The germline CDR1 and CDR2 sequences are MGHRA and YSYEKL. The CDR3 totals 18 residues. V shed 2 bases, J shed 7 bases, and the junction held 12 bases outside the gene matches. CDR3 sequence (DNA): TGCGCCAGCAGCCAAAATGGGCCGACTAGCGGGAGTCGTAATGAGCAGTTCTTC. It encodes CASSQNGPTSGSRNEQFF.

This clonotype came up a few times. The CDR3 sequence: CASRDSGGNTEAFF. CDR3 bases: TGTGCCAGCAGGGACTCAGGTGGTAACACTGAAGCTTTCTTT. This chain uses TRBV6-2 or TRBV6-3 with TRBJ1-1; D uncertain. V shed 6 bases and J shed 2 bases, with 13 bases lying between them. Germline CDR1 MNHEY, CDR2 SVGEGT. CDR3 size: 14 residues.

V is TRBV7-9 and J is TRBJ2-6; unclear D gene. This CDR3 region has 15 residues. From germline, CDR1 is SEHNR and CDR2 FQNEAQ (reference sequence). V lost 6 bases and J lost 0, with 9 bases in between. The DNA for the CDR3 is TGTGCCAGCAGTCCTGTCTTCTCTGGGGCCAACGTCCTGACTTTC. Its translation: CASSPVFSGANVLTF.

As concerns this clonotype: One end of the junction varies from germline; a read error may be responsible. This chain connects TRBV29-1 to TRBJ2-1, with D perhaps matching TRBD2 (6 bases). Germline V gene lookup returns CDR1 SQVTM and CDR2 ANQGSEA. The CDR3 consists of 14 residues. The chain's CDR3 is CNVERRGAYNEQFF. The CDR3 nucleotides are TGCAACGTTGAAAGGCGGGGAGCCTACAATGAGCAGTTCTTC.

About this clonotype: The junction departs from the called germline gene at one end, perhaps through a read error. This chain joins TRBV5-4 and TRBJ2-1; the D gene could be TRBD1 or TRBD2 (6 bases each). Germline values: CDR1 SGHNT, CDR2 YYREEE (reference sequence). This CDR3 contains 15 residues. The CDR3 DNA sequence: TGTGCAAGCAGCCCAGAGGGGGGAGGCCTTTATGAGCAGCTCTTC. Translation: CASSPEGGGLYEQLF.

Only a few counts were recorded for this clonotype. This rearrangement joins TRBV12-3 or TRBV12-4 to TRBJ2-1, with 14 bases identical to TRBD2. Trimming cost V 6 bases and J 10 bases; bases outside gene matches: 11. The CDR3 is 16 residues long. This CDR3 reads CASRSQGLAGVVEQFF. Written as DNA, the CDR3 is TGTGCCAGCAGATCTCAGGGACTAGCGGGAGTGGTAGAGCAGTTCTTC.

In the case of this clonotype: No conserved phenylalanine or tryptophan ends this CDR3, so it is likely a read error. The chain carries TRBV29-1 and TRBJ1-1; perhaps TRBD1 as D (5 bases). The V end was cut by 6 bases, the J end by 1 base, with 24 bases between. The CDR3 runs 17 residues. CDR1 SQVTM and CDR2 ANQGSEA come from the germline V gene. The CDR3 DNA reads TGCAGCGTAGCTCCTTCAAGGGGCGAGGTATCGAACACTGAAGCTTTCTCT. Translation gives CSVAPSRGEVSNTEAFS.

Comment on this clonotype: At one end, the junction sequence differs from germline, possibly due to a read error. This chain uses TRBV11-3 with TRBJ2-1; D might be TRBD2 (6 bases). The germline V gene encodes CDR1 SGHNT and CDR2 YENEEA. The CDR3 is 17 residues long. The CDR3 sequence is CVSSLVPSASSYSEQFF. The CDR3 nucleotides are TGTGTCAGCAGCTTAGTCCCTAGCGCTAGCTCCTACAGTGAGCAGTTCTTC.

This clonotype was counted once. A junction end diverges from the germline sequence, so it may reflect a read error. CDR3 loop: CAGSSWTSQETQYF. The CDR3 DNA reads TGTGCCGGCAGCTCCTGGACCAGTCAAGAGACCCAGTACTTC. V is TRBV11-2 and J is TRBJ2-5, with D hard to call. The CDR3 runs to 14 residues. The germline V gene encodes CDR1 SGHAT and CDR2 FQNNGV.

Details on this clonotype: The junction does not match germline at one end; this may be a read error. The CDR3 bases are TGCGCCAGCAGCCAAGGAGTCAGGGAGCGAAGCACAGATACGCGGTATTTT. It yields the protein CASSQGVRERSTDTRYF. This chain connects TRBV4-1 to TRBJ2-3; D is tentatively TRBD1 or TRBD2 (5 bases each). Looked up from germline, CDR1 is MGHRA and CDR2 is YSYEKL. This CDR3 has 17 amino acids.

The J gene is TRBJ1-6, the V gene TRBV12-3 or TRBV12-4; D is ambiguous. CDR3 length equals 13 residues. The V gene lost 6 bases and the J gene lost 5 bases, with 8 bases spanning the gap. CDR3 in DNA: TGTGCCAGCAGCGACATGGATAATTCACCCCTCCACTTT. This codes for CASSDMDNSPLHF.

A word on this clonotype: One end of the junction is discordant with germline, which a read error may explain. In DNA, the CDR3 is TGTGTCAGCAGCTGGACTAGGATAGATACGCAGTATTTT. Translating it yields CVSSWTRIDTQYF. V and J are TRBV11-2 and TRBJ2-3; the match to TRBD2 covers 7 bases. The germline CDR1 and CDR2 sequences are SGHAT and FQNNGV. The CDR3 contains 13 residues.

As for this clonotype: Given a much more abundant clone one base away, this may be a read error. The V and J genes are TRBV29-1 and TRBJ2-2; the match to TRBD2 covers 11 bases. Germline V lookup: CDR1 SQVTM, CDR2 ANQGSEA. J lost 3 bases, V lost 7 bases, and 7 bases had no gene match. The CDR3 extends over 15 amino acids. CDR3 sequence (DNA): TGCAGCGCCCAGACTAGCGGGGAGGACACCGGGGAGCTGTTTTTT. It yields the protein CSAQTSGEDTGELFF.